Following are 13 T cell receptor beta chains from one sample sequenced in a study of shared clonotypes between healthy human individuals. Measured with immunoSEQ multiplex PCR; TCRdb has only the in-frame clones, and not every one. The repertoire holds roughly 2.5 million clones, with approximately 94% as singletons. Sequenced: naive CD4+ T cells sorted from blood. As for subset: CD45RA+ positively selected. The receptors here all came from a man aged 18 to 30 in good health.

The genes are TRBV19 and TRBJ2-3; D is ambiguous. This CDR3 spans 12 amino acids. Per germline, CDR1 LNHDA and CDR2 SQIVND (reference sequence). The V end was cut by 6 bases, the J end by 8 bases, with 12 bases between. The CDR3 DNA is TGTGCCAGTAGGGGGTCCGGCTCTACGCAGTATTTT. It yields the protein CASRGSGSTQYF. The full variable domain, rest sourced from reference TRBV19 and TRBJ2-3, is DGGITQSPKYLFRKEGQNVTLSCEQNLNHDAMYWYRQDPGQGLRLIYYSQIVNDFQKGDIAEGYSVSREKKESFPLTVTSAQKNPTAFYLCASRGSGSTQYFGPGTRLTVL.

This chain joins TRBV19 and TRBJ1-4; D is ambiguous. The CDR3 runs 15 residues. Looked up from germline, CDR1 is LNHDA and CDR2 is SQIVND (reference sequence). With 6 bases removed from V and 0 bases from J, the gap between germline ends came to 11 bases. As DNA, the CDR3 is TGTGCCAGTAGGGGATTGTCGGCAACTAATGAAAAACTGTTTTTT. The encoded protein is CASRGLSATNEKLFF.

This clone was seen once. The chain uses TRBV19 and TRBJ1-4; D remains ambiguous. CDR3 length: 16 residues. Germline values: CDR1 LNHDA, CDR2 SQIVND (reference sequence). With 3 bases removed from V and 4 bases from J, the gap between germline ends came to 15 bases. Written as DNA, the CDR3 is TGTGCCAGTAGTATTTTTTTCGCAGATCTTAATGAAAAACTGTTTTTT. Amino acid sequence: CASSIFFADLNEKLFF.

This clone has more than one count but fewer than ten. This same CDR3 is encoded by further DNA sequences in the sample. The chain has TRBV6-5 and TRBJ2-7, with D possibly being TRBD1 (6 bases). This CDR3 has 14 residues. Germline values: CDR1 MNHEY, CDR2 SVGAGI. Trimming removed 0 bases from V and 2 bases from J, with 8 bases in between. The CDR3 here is CASSYSRDTYEQYF. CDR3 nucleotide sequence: TGTGCCAGCAGTTACTCCCGGGACACCTACGAGCAGTACTTC.

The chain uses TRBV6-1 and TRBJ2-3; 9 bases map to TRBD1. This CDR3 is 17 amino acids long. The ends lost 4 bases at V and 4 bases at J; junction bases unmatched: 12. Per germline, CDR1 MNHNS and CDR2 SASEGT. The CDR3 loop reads CASSALPGQGFPDTQYF. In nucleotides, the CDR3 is TGTGCCAGCAGTGCACTCCCGGGACAGGGCTTCCCAGATACGCAGTATTTT.

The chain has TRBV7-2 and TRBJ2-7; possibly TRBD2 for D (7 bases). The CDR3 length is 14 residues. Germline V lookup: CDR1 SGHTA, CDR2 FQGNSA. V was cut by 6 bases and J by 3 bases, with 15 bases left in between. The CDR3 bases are TGTGCCAGCAGTCCCGGGGGGCAATTCTACGAGCAGTACTTC. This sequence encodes CASSPGGQFYEQYF.

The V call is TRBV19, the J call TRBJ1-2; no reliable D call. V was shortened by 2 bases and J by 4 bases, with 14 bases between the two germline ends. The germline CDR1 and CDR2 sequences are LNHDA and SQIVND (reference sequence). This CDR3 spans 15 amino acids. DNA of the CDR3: TGTGCCAGTAGTATAATTCCTGTTGAGGGCTATGGCTACACCTTC. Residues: CASSIIPVEGYGYTF.

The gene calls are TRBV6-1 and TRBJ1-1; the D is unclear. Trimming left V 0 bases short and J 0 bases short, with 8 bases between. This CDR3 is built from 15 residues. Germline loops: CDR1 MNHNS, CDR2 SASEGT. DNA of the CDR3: TGTGCCAGCAGTGAAGCTGGCCGGATGAACACTGAAGCTTTCTTT. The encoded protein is CASSEAGRMNTEAFF.

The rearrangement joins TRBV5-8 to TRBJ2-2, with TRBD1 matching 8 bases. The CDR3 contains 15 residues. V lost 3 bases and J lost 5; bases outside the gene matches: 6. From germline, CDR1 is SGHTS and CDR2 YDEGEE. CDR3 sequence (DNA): TGTGCCAGCAGCTCCGGACAGGGATGGACCGGGGAGCTGTTTTTT. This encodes CASSSGQGWTGELFF. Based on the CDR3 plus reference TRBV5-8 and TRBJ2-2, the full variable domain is EAGVTQSPTHLIKTRGQQATLRCSPISGHTSVYWYQQALGLGLQFLLWYDEGEERNRGNFPPRFSGRQFPNYSSELNVNALELEDSALYLCASSSGQGWTGELFFGEGSRLTVL.

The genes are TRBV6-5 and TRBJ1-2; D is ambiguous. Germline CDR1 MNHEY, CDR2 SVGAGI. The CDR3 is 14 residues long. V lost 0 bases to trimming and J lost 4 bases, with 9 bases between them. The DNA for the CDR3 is TGTGCCAGCAGTTACTCGAGGCAGTCCTATGGCTACACCTTC. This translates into CASSYSRQSYGYTF.

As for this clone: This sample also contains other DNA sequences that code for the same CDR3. Here the CDR3 DNA reads TGTGCCAGCAGCTTAGGGCAGGGCGGGGTCCAGCCCCAGCATTTT. Protein: CASSLGQGGVQPQHF. The chain is built from TRBV7-9 and TRBJ1-5, with D tentatively TRBD1 (5 bases). Per germline, CDR1 SEHNR and CDR2 FQNEAQ (reference sequence). The CDR3 has 15 residues. Trimming removed 1 base from V and 7 bases from J, with 14 bases in between.

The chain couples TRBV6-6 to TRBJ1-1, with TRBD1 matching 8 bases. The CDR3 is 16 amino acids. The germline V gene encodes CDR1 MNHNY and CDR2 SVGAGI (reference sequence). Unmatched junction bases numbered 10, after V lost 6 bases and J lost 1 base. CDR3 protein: CASRPFKGQGNTEAFF. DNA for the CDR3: TGTGCCAGCAGACCGTTTAAAGGACAGGGGAACACTGAAGCTTTCTTT.

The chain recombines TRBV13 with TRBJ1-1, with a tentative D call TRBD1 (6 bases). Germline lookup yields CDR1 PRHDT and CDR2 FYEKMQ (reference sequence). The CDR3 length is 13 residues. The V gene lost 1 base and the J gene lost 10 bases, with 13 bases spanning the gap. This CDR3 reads CASSLEERGIAFF. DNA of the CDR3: TGTGCCAGCAGCTTAGAGGAAAGGGGGATAGCTTTCTTT.